This TCR beta chain was profiled in a study of blood T cell repertoires in COVID-19. Study at large: The United States, Italy and Spain were the sources of the acute and convalescent COVID-19 samples. Nucleic acid was either cDNA or gDNA, and it came from T cells, B-cell-depleted T cells, or PBMCs.

Trimming took off 3 bases at V and 4 bases at J, with 12 bases between the two ends. Germline V CDR1 and CDR2: DFQATT, SNEGSKA (reference sequence). The CDR3 has 13 amino acids. Authors' processing steps: Amplifying reference gene primers gave estimates of nucleated cell counts. The assay was immunoSEQ multiplex PCR, and TCRdb's table has in-frame clones only and misses some. V, J and clone size derive from that table, while D and trimming were established from the DNA sequence. This sample carries some 160,000 clones, around 80% of them seen once, and the ten largest clones take roughly 6.8%. Material for sequencing was peripheral blood. The origin of this receptor is a man between 65 and 79 years old with active or convalescent COVID-19. The V call is TRBV20-1, the J call TRBJ2-5; D might be TRBD2 (6 bases). In nucleotides, the CDR3 is TGCAGTGCTAGTTCTAGCGCGGGAGAGACCCAGTACTTC. It codes for CSASSSAGETQYF.